Sequencing of this T cell receptor beta chain was carried out in a study of cytomegalovirus exposure and HLA in healthy donors. General study points: Previously analyzed data showed that most TCR beta V segments were productive at a frequency of about 90% or about 30%.

Concerning this clone itself: Its matching antigen is unknown.

PCR primers comprised 60 Vbeta and 13 Jbeta primers. The protocol was immunoSEQ multiplex PCR, while the TCRdb copy is restricted to in-frame clones and leaves out a portion. Seen in this sample are some 60,000 clones; the ten most common clones hold approximately 5.1%. The V gene's germline CDR1 is SGHRS and CDR2 YFSETQ. This CDR3 has 14 amino acids. V lost 0 bases to trimming and J lost 6 bases, with 12 bases between them. The donors (healthy individuals) were bone marrow donors. Sequencing used PBMCs. The receptor was derived from a man aged 30 to 45 in good health and CMV-seropositive. The chain is built from TRBV5-1 and TRBJ1-1; D is perhaps TRBD1 (6 bases). The CDR3 loop reads CASSLVGAGAEAFF. CDR3 in DNA: TGCGCCAGCAGCTTGGTGGGGGCGGGCGCTGAAGCTTTCTTT.